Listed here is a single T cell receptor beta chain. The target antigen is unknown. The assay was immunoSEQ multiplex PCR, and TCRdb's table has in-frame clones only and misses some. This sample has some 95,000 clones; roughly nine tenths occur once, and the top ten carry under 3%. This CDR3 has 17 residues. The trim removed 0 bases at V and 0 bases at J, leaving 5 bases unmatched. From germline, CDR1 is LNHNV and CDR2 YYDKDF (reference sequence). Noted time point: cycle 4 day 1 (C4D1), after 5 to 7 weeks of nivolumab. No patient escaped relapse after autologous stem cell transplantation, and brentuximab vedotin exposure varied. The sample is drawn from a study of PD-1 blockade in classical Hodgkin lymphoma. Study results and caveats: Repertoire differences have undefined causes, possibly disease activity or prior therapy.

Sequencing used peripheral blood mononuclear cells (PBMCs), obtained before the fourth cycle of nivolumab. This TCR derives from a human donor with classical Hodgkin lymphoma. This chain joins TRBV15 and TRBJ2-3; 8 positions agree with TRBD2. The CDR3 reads CATSRDLAGTSTDTQYF. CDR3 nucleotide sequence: TGTGCCACCAGCAGAGATTTAGCGGGGACTAGCACAGATACGCAGTATTTT. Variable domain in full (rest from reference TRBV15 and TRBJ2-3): DAMVIQNPRYQVTQFGKPVTLSCSQTLNHNVMYWYQQKSSQAPKLLFHYYDKDFNNEADTPDNFQSRRPNTSFCFLDIRSPGLGDTAMYLCATSRDLAGTSTDTQYFGPGTRLTVL.